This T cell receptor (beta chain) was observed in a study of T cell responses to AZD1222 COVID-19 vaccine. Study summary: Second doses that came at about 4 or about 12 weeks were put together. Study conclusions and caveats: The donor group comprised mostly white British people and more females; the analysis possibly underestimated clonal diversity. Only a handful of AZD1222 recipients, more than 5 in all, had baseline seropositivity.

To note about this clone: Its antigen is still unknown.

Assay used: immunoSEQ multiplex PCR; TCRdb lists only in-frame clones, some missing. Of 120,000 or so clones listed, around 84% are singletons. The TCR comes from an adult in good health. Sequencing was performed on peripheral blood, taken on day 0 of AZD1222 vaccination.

This chain's CDR3 is CSLLGPEQYF. As DNA, the CDR3 is TGCAGTCTGCTAGGGCCCGAGCAGTACTTC. This chain connects TRBV20-1 to TRBJ2-7; D remains ambiguous. Trimming took 8 bases from V and 6 from J, leaving 11 bases between them. There are 10 residues in the CDR3. The germline V gene has CDR1 DFQATT and CDR2 SNEGSKA (reference sequence).